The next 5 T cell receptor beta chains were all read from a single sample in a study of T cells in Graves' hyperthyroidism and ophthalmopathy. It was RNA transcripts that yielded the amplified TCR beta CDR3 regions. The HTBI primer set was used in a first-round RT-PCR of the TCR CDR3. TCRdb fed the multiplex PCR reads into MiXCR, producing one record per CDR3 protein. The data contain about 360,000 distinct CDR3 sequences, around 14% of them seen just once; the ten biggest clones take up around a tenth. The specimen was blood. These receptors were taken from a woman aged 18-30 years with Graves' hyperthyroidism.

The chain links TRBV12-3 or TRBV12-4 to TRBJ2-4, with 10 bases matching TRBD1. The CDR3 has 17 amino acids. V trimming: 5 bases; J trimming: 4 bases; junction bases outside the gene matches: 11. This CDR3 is CASSLLTGGVLKNIQYF. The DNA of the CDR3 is TGTGCCAGCAGTCTATTGACAGGGGGCGTATTAAAAAACATTCAGTACTTC.

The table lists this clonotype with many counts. CDR3 protein: CASSLSLAGVDEQFF. The CDR3 bases are TGTGCCAGCAGCTTGTCCCTAGCGGGAGTTGATGAGCAGTTCTTC. This chain uses TRBV7-3 with TRBJ2-1; the match to TRBD2 covers 10 bases. The CDR3 sequence is 15 residues long. The germline gives CDR1 SGHTA, CDR2 FQGTGA. J lost 8 bases, V lost 3 bases, and 7 bases had no gene match.

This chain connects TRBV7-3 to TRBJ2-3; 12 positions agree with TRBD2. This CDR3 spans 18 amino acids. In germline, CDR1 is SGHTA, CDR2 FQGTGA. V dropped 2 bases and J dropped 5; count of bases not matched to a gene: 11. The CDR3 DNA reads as TGTGCCAGCAGCTTATGGCCTAGCGGGGGGGCGGTTCAAGATACGCAGTATTTT. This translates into CASSLWPSGGAVQDTQYF.

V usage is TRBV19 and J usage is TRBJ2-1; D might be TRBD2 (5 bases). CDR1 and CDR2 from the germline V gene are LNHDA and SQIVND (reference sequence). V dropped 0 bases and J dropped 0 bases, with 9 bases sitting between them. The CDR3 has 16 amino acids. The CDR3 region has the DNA TGTGCCAGTAGTATAGATCCTGGGAGCTCCTACAATGAGCAGTTCTTC. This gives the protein CASSIDPGSSYNEQFF.

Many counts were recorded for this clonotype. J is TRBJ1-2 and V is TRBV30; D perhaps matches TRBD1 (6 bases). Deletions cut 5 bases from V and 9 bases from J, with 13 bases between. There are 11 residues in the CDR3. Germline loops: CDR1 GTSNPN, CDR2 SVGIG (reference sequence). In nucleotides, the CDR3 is TGTGCCTGGGCAAACAGGGTCAGCTACACCTTC. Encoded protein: CAWANRVSYTF. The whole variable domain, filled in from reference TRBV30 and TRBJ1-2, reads SQTIHQWPATLVQPVGSPLSLECTVEGTSNPNLYWYRQAAGRGLQLLFYSVGIGQISSEVPQNLSASRPQDRQFILSSKKLLLSDSGFYLCAWANRVSYTFGSGTRLTVV.